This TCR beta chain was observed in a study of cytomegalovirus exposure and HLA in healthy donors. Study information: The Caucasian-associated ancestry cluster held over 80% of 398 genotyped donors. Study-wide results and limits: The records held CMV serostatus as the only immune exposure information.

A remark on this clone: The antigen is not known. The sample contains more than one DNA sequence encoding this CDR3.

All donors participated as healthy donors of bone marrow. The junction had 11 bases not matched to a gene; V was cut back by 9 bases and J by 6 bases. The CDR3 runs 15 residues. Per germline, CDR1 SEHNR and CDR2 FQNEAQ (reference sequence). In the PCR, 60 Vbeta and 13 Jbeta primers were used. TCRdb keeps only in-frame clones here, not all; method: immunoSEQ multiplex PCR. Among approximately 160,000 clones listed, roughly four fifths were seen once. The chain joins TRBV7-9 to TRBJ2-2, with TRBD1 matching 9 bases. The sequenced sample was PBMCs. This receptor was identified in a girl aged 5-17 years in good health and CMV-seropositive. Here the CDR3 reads CASSKQGAGAGELFF. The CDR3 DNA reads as TGTGCCAGTAGCAAACAGGGGGCCGGCGCCGGGGAGCTGTTTTTT.